The 7 T cell receptor beta chains in this list originate from one sample, sequenced in a study of CD8 T cells in ankylosing spondylitis. General observations from the study: A TCR beta motif of roughly eight highly homologous variants appeared characteristic of ankylosing spondylitis blood.

No cognate antigen is known for these TCRs. A single record per CDR3 protein comes from TCRdb applying MiXCR to the 5' RACE reads. The top ten clones hold about 6.8% of a sample with over 450,000 distinct CDR3 sequences, roughly 13% of them seen once. Input material: blood, either unsorted or a sorted T cell fraction (not recorded which). The receptors were sampled from a male donor with ankylosing spondylitis.

This clonotype was seen a few times. The chain has TRBV7-2 and TRBJ1-2, with TRBD1 identical over 7 bases. The CDR3 length is 14 residues. With 3 bases clipped from V and 8 bases from J, the junction kept 9 bases outside the gene matches. CDR1 SGHTA and CDR2 FQGNSA come from the germline V gene. The CDR3 bases are TGTGCCAGCAGCTTTAACCAGGGGGATACGGGCTACACCTTC. Amino acid sequence: CASSFNQGDTGYTF.

The gene calls are TRBV14 and TRBJ2-1, with D perhaps matching TRBD2 (6 bases). The CDR3 extends over 16 amino acids. From germline, CDR1 is SGHDN and CDR2 FVKESK. Trimming cost V 3 bases and J 1 base, with 13 bases left between them. For the CDR3, the DNA is TGTGCCAGCAGCCATTTGGGCGGGAAATCCTACAATGAGCAGTTCTTC. Amino acid sequence: CASSHLGGKSYNEQFF.

There are many counts of this clonotype. This chain connects TRBV29-1 to TRBJ1-1, with unresolved D. CDR3 size: 14 residues. The ends were cut back, 7 bases at V and 0 bases at J, with 15 bases in the middle. CDR1 SQVTM and CDR2 ANQGSEA come from the germline V gene. The CDR3 is CSATSWRVNTEAFF. The CDR3 DNA reads TGCAGCGCTACCTCTTGGAGGGTGAACACTGAAGCTTTCTTT.

This clonotype has just a few counts. The chain has TRBV7-2 and TRBJ1-2; weak D call: TRBD1 (5 bases). This CDR3 is 15 amino acids long. Germline assignment: CDR1 SGHTA and CDR2 FQGNSA. Deletions cut 3 bases from V and 6 bases from J, with 17 bases between. The CDR3 DNA reads TGTGCCAGCAGCTTGAGGGGCGTCCTCTTCGATGGCTACACCTTC. Protein sequence: CASSLRGVLFDGYTF.

The rearrangement links TRBV29-1 to TRBJ1-2; no reliable D call. This CDR3 region has 11 residues. The V gene lost 7 bases and the J gene lost 4 bases, with 10 bases spanning the gap. Germline CDR1 and CDR2: SQVTM and ANQGSEA. The CDR3 loop reads CSGADPYGYTF. DNA for the CDR3: TGCAGCGGGGCAGACCCCTATGGCTACACCTTC.

This clonotype has just a few counts. The chain joins TRBV20-1 to TRBJ2-7, with 7 bases identical to TRBD1. Germline V gene data show CDR1 as DFQATT and CDR2 as SNEGSKA (reference sequence). The V and J ends lost 0 bases and 9 bases, in that order; junction bases with no gene match: 17. The CDR3 consists of 16 residues. CDR3 sequence reads: CSARDVLRGQVALQYF. CDR3 in DNA: TGCAGTGCTAGAGATGTTTTAAGAGGACAGGTGGCTTTGCAGTACTTC.

CDR3 protein: CASSQDRGGTEAFF. The CDR3, as DNA: TGTGCCAGCAGCCAGGACAGGGGGGGCACTGAAGCTTTCTTT. The chain combines TRBV4-2 with TRBJ1-1; 10 nucleotides match TRBD1. With V trimmed by 3 bases and J by 4 bases, 2 bases remained unmatched. The CDR3 runs 14 residues. Germline assignment: CDR1 LGHNA and CDR2 YNFKEQ.